These 16 T cell receptor beta chains share one sample of origin, sequenced in a study of CD8 T cells in ankylosing spondylitis (dated by TCRdb to between 2016 and 2019). The antigens of these receptors remain unknown. Overall study outcomes, separate from this receptor: Blood from ankylosing spondylitis patients appeared to be characterized by a TCR beta motif made up of fewer than ten highly homologous amino acid variants.

Receptors were amplified or captured by 5' RACE. The instrument given in TCRdb is Illumina HiSeq 2500. Through fastp at Q25 and MiXCR, TCRdb rebuilt clones from the public reads, retaining in-frame beta chains. Entries that share a CDR3 protein sequence are merged under the most common genes and DNA. The sample profile shows some 220,000 distinct CDR3 sequences; 6% to 8% of them were found once. The ten largest clones take up 12% to 15% of the sample. The sequenced sample consisted of blood, either unsorted or a sorted T cell fraction (not recorded which). These TCRs come from a male donor with ankylosing spondylitis.

This clonotype was seen only a few times. This sequence joins TRBV24-1 and TRBJ2-2; possible D gene TRBD2, 5 bases. Germline V CDR1 and CDR2: KGHDR, SFDVKD. The CDR3 loop spans 17 amino acids. V was trimmed by 0 bases and J by 4 bases, leaving 14 bases between them. CDR3: CATSDLGQVGSTGELFF. The CDR3 bases are TGTGCCACCAGTGATTTGGGTCAGGTTGGGAGCACCGGGGAGCTGTTTTTT.

This clonotype was found many times. This sequence joins TRBV7-9 and TRBJ1-5; no clear D gene. The CDR3 contains 12 residues. Trimming left V 5 bases short and J 5 bases short, with 7 bases between. The germline gives CDR1 SEHNR, CDR2 FQNEAQ (reference sequence). DNA for the CDR3: TGTGCCAGCAGCGGGCTAGATCAGCCCCAGCATTTT. Translation: CASSGLDQPQHF.

This clonotype was detected many times. The rearrangement uses TRBV29-1 and TRBJ2-1, with a weak D call TRBD1 (6 bases). The CDR3 totals 13 residues. Germline V gene lookup returns CDR1 SQVTM and CDR2 ANQGSEA. Trimming stripped 6 bases from V and 6 bases from J, with 15 bases between. The CDR3 DNA is TGCAGCGTAGCCGGGACAACCCCCAATGAGCAGTTCTTC. It yields the protein CSVAGTTPNEQFF.

This clonotype was counted ten times or more. The chain uses TRBV5-1 and TRBJ1-2, with 9 bases aligning to TRBD1. Germline CDR1 reads SGHRS; CDR2 reads YFSETQ. The CDR3 covers 14 residues. The junction had 6 bases not matched to a gene; V was cut back by 5 bases and J by 4 bases. The CDR3 nucleotides read TGCGCCAGCAGGGGACAGGGAAGTTCCTATGGCTACACCTTC. This gives the protein CASRGQGSSYGYTF.

This clonotype was detected many times. The chain combines TRBV6-1 with TRBJ2-1; 15 nucleotides align to TRBD2. The CDR3 sequence is 18 residues long. Per the germline V gene, CDR1 is MNHNS and CDR2 is SASEGT. Germline trimming cut 5 bases from V and 2 bases from J; bases unmatched to any gene: 7. The CDR3 sequence: CASSTGRTSGRAYNEQFF. The CDR3 DNA follows: TGTGCCAGCAGTACCGGACGGACTAGCGGGAGGGCCTACAATGAGCAGTTCTTC.

This clonotype was found many times. The chain employs TRBV25-1 and TRBJ1-3; 9 positions match TRBD1. V was pared by 6 bases and J by 3 bases, with 6 bases of the junction left unmatched. This CDR3 has 15 amino acids. Looked up from germline, CDR1 is MGHDK and CDR2 is SYGVNS. Here the CDR3 reads CASRGQGKNGNTIYF. As DNA, the CDR3 is TGTGCCAGCAGAGGACAGGGGAAGAATGGAAACACCATATATTTT.

This clonotype was detected ten times or more. This rearrangement joins TRBV7-2 to TRBJ2-7; D is possibly TRBD1 (5 bases). The germline V gene has CDR1 SGHTA and CDR2 FQGNSA. Trimming left V 3 bases short and J 0 bases short, with 12 bases between. This CDR3 is 15 amino acids long. The CDR3, as DNA: TGTGCCAGCAGCTTCGGACAAAGGAGCTCCTACGAGCAGTACTTC. The encoded protein is CASSFGQRSSYEQYF.

There are many counts of this clonotype. The chain recombines TRBV5-1 with TRBJ2-3; 7 bases align to TRBD2. CDR3 length: 16 residues. V dropped 0 bases and J dropped 2; count of bases not matched to a gene: 6. CDR1 is SGHRS, CDR2 YFSETQ, per germline. CDR3 sequence: CASSLAASGYTDTQYF. The CDR3 bases are TGCGCCAGCAGCTTGGCGGCTAGCGGTTACACAGATACGCAGTATTTT.

This clonotype was observed at least ten times. The chain links TRBV5-6 to TRBJ2-2; TRBD1 aligns across 10 bases. Trimming cost V 4 bases and J 3 bases; bases outside gene matches: 3. This CDR3 contains 15 residues. Germline-derived CDR1 and CDR2 are SGHDT and YYEEEE. CDR3 nucleotides: TGTGCCAGCAGCGACGGGACAGGGGACACCGGGGAGCTGTTTTTT. Amino acids: CASSDGTGDTGELFF.

This clonotype was detected ten times or more. The V and J genes are TRBV3-1 and TRBJ2-6; TRBD1 might be the D (5 bases). This CDR3 has 17 residues. Germline CDR1 reads LGHDT; CDR2 reads YNNKEL (reference sequence). The V end was cut by 3 bases, the J end by 0 bases, with 12 bases between. The CDR3 bases are TGTGCCAGCAGCCATCCGACAGTTTACTCTGGGGCCAACGTCCTGACTTTC. Translating it yields CASSHPTVYSGANVLTF.

At least ten counts were recorded for this clonotype. The chain carries TRBV9 and TRBJ1-6; possible D gene TRBD1, 5 bases. Trimming left V 4 bases short and J 7 bases short, with 15 bases between. The germline V gene encodes CDR1 SGDLS and CDR2 YYNGEE. This CDR3 region has 15 residues. The CDR3 DNA is TGTGCCAGCAGCTCCGGGGCAGGTTTGAATTCACCCCTCCACTTT. Protein: CASSSGAGLNSPLHF.

This clonotype was detected ten times or more. The chain carries TRBV4-3 and TRBJ1-5, with TRBD1 matching 7 bases. After removal of 3 bases from V and 1 base from J, the junction contained 6 bases not matched to a gene. The V gene's germline CDR1 is LGHNA and CDR2 YSLEER. The CDR3 is 16 amino acids. As DNA, the CDR3 is TGCGCCAGCAGCCACACCGCGACAGGGAGCAATCAGCCCCAGCATTTT. This translates into CASSHTATGSNQPQHF.

This clonotype was counted a few times. This chain uses TRBV7-8 with TRBJ2-5; 9 bases fit TRBD2. The CDR3 is 15 residues long. The V and J ends lost 0 bases and 4 bases, in that order; junction bases with no gene match: 3. The germline V gene encodes CDR1 SGHVS and CDR2 FQNEAQ. The DNA of the CDR3 is TGTGCCAGCAGCTTAGCGGCGGGGGGGCCAGAGACCCAGTACTTC. It encodes CASSLAAGGPETQYF.

This clonotype occurred many times. The V gene is TRBV24-1, the J gene TRBJ2-1; 8 nucleotides align to TRBD2. The junction had 6 bases not matched to a gene; V was cut back by 1 base and J by 5 bases. Germline-derived CDR1 and CDR2 are KGHDR and SFDVKD. The CDR3 is 16 residues long. CDR3 sequence: CATSDFSSGRNNEQFF. Here the CDR3 DNA reads TGTGCCACCAGTGATTTTTCCAGCGGGAGAAACAATGAGCAGTTCTTC.

V and J are TRBV7-6 and TRBJ2-1, with 8 bases aligning to TRBD1. This CDR3 spans 15 amino acids. Germline loops: CDR1 SGHVS, CDR2 FNYEAQ. Trimming took 6 bases from V and 6 from J; bases not matched to a gene: 10. The CDR3 spells CASSYLTGVGNEQFF. The CDR3 DNA is TGTGCCAGCAGTTATCTGACAGGGGTGGGCAATGAGCAGTTCTTC.

Ten or more counts support this clonotype. The V and J genes are TRBV7-9 and TRBJ1-1; D gene uncertain. In germline, CDR1 is SEHNR, CDR2 FQNEAQ (reference sequence). There are 12 residues in the CDR3. V was cut by 6 bases and J by 8 bases, with 13 bases left in between. The CDR3 spells CASRPERREAFF. The CDR3 coding sequence is TGTGCCAGCAGACCCGAGAGGAGGGAAGCTTTCTTT.